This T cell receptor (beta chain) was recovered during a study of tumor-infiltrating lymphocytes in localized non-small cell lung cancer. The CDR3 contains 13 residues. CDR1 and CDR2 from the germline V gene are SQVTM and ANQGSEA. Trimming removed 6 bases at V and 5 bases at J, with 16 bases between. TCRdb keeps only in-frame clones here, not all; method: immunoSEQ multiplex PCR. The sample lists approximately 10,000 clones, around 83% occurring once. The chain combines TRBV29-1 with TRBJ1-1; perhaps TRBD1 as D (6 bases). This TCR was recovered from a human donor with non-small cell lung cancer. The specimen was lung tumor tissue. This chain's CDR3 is CSVHWGGGTEAFF. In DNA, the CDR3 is TGCAGCGTCCACTGGGGGGGCGGTACTGAAGCTTTCTTT.